This T cell receptor beta chain was recovered during a study of cytomegalovirus exposure and HLA in healthy donors (dated by TCRdb to about 2017). Describing the broader study: According to an earlier analysis of 587 of the donors, about 179 million T cells yielded roughly 110 million unique TCR beta sequences and approximately 300 Gb of sequence data. Approximately 330 gigabases of sequencing data and around 88 million unique TCR sequences made up an early release that covered approximately 620 HLA-typed donors. Of the roughly 400 genotyped donors, over 70% fell in the genetic ancestry cluster associated with self-reported Caucasian donors. The aim of the study was to test whether cataloging public T cell receptors could identify signatures of past pathogen exposure. Using immunosequencing, the study profiled T cell repertoires from some 670 subjects and related those repertoires to cytomegalovirus serostatus. Besides the first cohort of roughly 660 subjects, a separate validation cohort made up of 120 different subjects was used. To predict cytomegalovirus infection status, the study brought together high-throughput TCR immunosequencing, statistical association of individual TCRs with disease status, and machine learning. A later analysis re-analyzed previously published TCR beta repertoires from 500 to 700 donors and added high-resolution HLA genotyping to study TCR occurrence patterns. Rather than drawing on any new phenotypic data, the later analysis identified candidate immune exposures from TCR beta sequences and the way those sequences occurred across donors. In an earlier analysis of 500 to 650 of the donors, high-throughput TCR beta sequencing was used to judge whether each TCR beta V gene segment behaved as functional or pseudogenic. Donor age, sex, ethnicity and CMV serostatus were compiled alongside the repertoire data. In a later genetic analysis, genome-wide SNP genotypes for about 60% of the 666 donors were used, and that subset was treated as a discovery cohort. Every discovery cohort repertoire had been produced on one sequencing platform. Both class I and class II loci were covered by HLA typing, at four-digit resolution. The number of donors typed differed by locus, with 629-630 for A, B, C, DRB1 and DQB1, more than 500 for DQA1, 600 to 610 for DPA1, and some 470 for DPB1. Four to six DR-DQ haplotypes were handled as single units for association and clustering because linkage in the cohort was strong. On average, around 240,000 unique TCR beta nucleotide sequences were sequenced per donor among 398 genotyped donors of the cohort, with roughly 20% of those sequences being non-productive. Points the paper makes about the study in general: The study listed 150 to 200 TCR beta chains as associated with cytomegalovirus. A later analysis found that HLA-associated TCR beta chains were more clonally expanded and had lower generation probabilities than equally common non-associated chains. Because HLA typing was unavailable for some donors at each locus, only the typed subset was used in association tests. A cluster of highly shared sequence variants was judged likely to be a technical artifact of the sequencing pipeline. According to a later genetic analysis, donors in an Asian-associated ancestry cluster had fewer N-insertions in productive TCRs than the roughly 670-donor mean. The cohort was sequenced for TCR beta chains only, and without alpha or paired-chain data the features that could be detected were limited. Roughly uniform sequencing depth across donors was assumed in presence/absence analyses, although this assumption may not hold. In a later analysis, around 17,000 TCR beta sequences were associated with specific HLA alleles at a false discovery rate of 0.05. According to a later analysis, most CMV-associated TCR beta chains appeared to be HLA-restricted, and the HLA associations seemed to be driven largely by CMV exposure. Across donors, most TCR sequences were observed very rarely, whereas some public TCRs were present in many individuals. A later analysis reported that several top co-occurrence clusters appeared linked to parvovirus B19, influenza, CMV and Epstein-Barr virus. In vitro tests confirmed that a few of the cytomegalovirus-associated TCR beta chains recognize cytomegalovirus antigens. Linkage disequilibrium might explain the correlated functional status among segregating V segments, but an unknown experimental factor could not be ruled out. Immune exposure information for the cohort was limited to CMV serostatus. When HLA alleles, especially DR and DQ, strongly co-occurred, TCR associations were difficult to assign to individual alleles. A later genetic analysis associated a missense DCLRE1C variant with V-gene and J-gene trimming of TCR beta chains, and an independent cohort replicated the association. In both the original and validation cohorts, the classifier was reported to diagnose cytomegalovirus status with high specificity and sensitivity. According to the authors, the approach could potentially be generalized to other disease states and immunological phenotypes. A further reported finding was that TCR beta sequences accurately predicted the HLA-A and HLA-B alleles for most subjects in the first cohort. In a later analysis, TCR association rates were found to vary across HLA loci, with the most associated TCRs seen for DRB1 alleles and the fewest for HLA-C alleles. Broadly in line with IMGT annotations, most TCR beta V segments showed up in productive rearrangements about 87% or about 30% of the time in an earlier analysis of several hundred of the donors. Because counts were too low, about 18 rarely observed V segments, including chromosome 9 orphons, were excluded from the earlier analysis of 587 of the donors. The 87-base-pair reads could not distinguish some IMGT-functional V segments, including TRBV6-2 and TRBV6-3, so those segments were excluded.

This clone was seen only a few times. Its cognate antigen has yet to be identified. Base-call qualities are not available, and no considerably larger clone is one nucleotide away. The cohort consisted of approximately 690 healthy bone marrow donors. Cohort members were all nominally healthy when sampled, although unrecorded immune exposures were likely present. The donor tested CMV seropositive, placing the donor among the 289 seropositive members of the cohort. A peripheral blood sample was collected from each donor, and TCR beta sequencing was performed on peripheral blood mononuclear cells. The Qiagen DNeasy Blood Extraction Kit was used to extract genomic DNA from the blood cell samples. Library construction relied on the immunoSEQ multiplex PCR assay. For the multiplex PCR, a mixture combining 60 forward primers for TCR Vbeta segments and 13 reverse primers for TCR Jbeta segments was used. A multiplex PCR assay on genomic DNA amplified the CDR3 region of rearranged TCR beta genes. The Illumina HiSeq System was used to sequence the amplified TCR beta libraries as 87-base-pair reads. In the authors' own workflow: A later analysis tallied about 77 million unique TCR beta chains across the 650 to 750 repertoires, and around 9.9 million of those chains were shared by two or more donors. A nearest-neighbor algorithm error-corrected the raw reads and collapsed the reads into unique sequences, merging closely related sequences to remove PCR and sequencing errors. Alignment of CDR3 sequences to IMGT reference sequences was used to assign V, D and J gene segments. Each retained sequence needed at least a six-nucleotide match to both a V gene segment and a J gene segment. Rearrangements were classified as productive when the CDR3 lacked stop codons and remained in frame with V and J, and all other rearrangements were classified as non-productive. Following IMGT convention, CDR3 was defined as the stretch from the second conserved V-encoded cysteine to the conserved J-encoded phenylalanine. Sequences without an unambiguous match to a single V gene segment were excluded from the earlier analysis of almost 600 of the donors. An earlier analysis of 550 to 650 of the donors classified V segments as functional when productive rearrangements were above 56.7% and as segregating when the standard deviation between donors was above 5%. A statistical classification framework was developed to diagnose cytomegalovirus status using the catalog of TCR beta chain sequences. V and J gene assignment, in a later analysis, came from comparing TCR nucleotide sequences with IMGT/GENE-DB human TR gene sequences. The TCRdist pipeline was used in a later analysis to assign CDR3 sequences and most-parsimonious VDJ recombination scenarios. In a later analysis, each TCR beta chain was defined by its CDR3 amino acid sequence together with its V-gene family, and reads lacking a unique V-gene family were excluded. In a later analysis, around 600 highly shared, low-generation-probability nucleotide sequences were removed to address suspected cross-contamination and a sequencing artifact. For each public chain, a later analysis derived a clonal expansion index from normalized ranks of inferred template counts within each repertoire. In a later analysis, generation probabilities were computed with a VDJ recombination model fitted to out-of-frame rearrangements, and the resulting probabilities were checked against IGoR. In a later analysis, TCR-TCR, TCR-HLA and TCR-CMV co-occurrence was scored with hypergeometric tests, and a repertoire-size bias correction was applied to TCR pairs. In a later analysis, false discovery rates were estimated by permuting HLA or CMV assignments 20 times. In a later analysis, co-occurring TCRs were grouped with DBSCAN, and TCRdist sequence similarity was added when clustering was performed within HLA-allele-positive subsets. Co-occurrence clustering excluded repertoires with fewer than 30,000 or more than 120,000 public chains, plus five with anomalous nucleotide sharing. Entries here come from immuneACCESS through TCRdb and include only in-frame sequences with V and J called. Some clones fail to appear in such tables; in the studies checked, an unresolved V gene covers under half of the shortfall, and the cause of the remainder is unknown. D and trimming come from the DNA, and the V and J calls and clone size come from that table. The sample table lists more than 80,000 clones, about three quarters of them with a count of one. The leading ten clones occupy roughly 6% of the sample.

From cysteine to phenylalanine, the CDR3 is 14 amino acids long. Kept here is only the CDR3 DNA, which spans 42 bases and is read in frame from base 1. The trim is 3 bases for V and 4 bases for J, with a gap of 10 bases between the germline ends. Looking up the germline V gene yields CDR1 KGHSH and CDR2 LQKENI. The sequence was collected from a woman aged 45-59 years in good health and CMV-seropositive. The sample taken for sequencing was PBMCs. The V gene is TRBV18 and the J gene is TRBJ1-5, with TRBD1 tentatively as D gene (5 bases match). The sequenced DNA is TGTGCCAGCTCACCGGGGGGGAGAAATCAGCCCCAGCATTTT. It translates as CASSPGGRNQPQHF.